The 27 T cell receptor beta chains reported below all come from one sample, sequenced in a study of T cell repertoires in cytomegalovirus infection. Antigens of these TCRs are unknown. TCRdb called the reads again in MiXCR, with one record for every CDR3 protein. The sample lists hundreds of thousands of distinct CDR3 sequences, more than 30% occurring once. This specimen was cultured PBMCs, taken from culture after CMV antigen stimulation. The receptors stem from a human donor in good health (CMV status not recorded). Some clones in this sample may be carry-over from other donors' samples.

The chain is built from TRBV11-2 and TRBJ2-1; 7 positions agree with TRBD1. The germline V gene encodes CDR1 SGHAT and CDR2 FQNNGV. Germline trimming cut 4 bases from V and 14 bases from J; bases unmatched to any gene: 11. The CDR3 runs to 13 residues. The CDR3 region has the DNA TGTGCCAGCAGCTCGGTTCGGAACAGGGGAAAGTTCTTC. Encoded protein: CASSSVRNRGKFF.

The DNA for the CDR3 is TGTGCCAGCAGTTTCAGGGGTCTGAACACTGAAGCTTTCTTT. Encoded protein: CASSFRGLNTEAFF. The chain employs TRBV27 and TRBJ1-1, with D possibly matching TRBD1 (6 bases). Germline values: CDR1 MNHEY, CDR2 SMNVEV (reference sequence). The CDR3 contains 14 residues. Trimming pared 3 bases from V and 0 bases from J, leaving 8 bases between.

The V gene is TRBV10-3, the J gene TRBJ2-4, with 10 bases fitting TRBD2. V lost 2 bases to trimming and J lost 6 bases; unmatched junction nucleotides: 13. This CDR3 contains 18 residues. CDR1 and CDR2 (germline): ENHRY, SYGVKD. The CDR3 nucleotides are TGTGCCATCAGTGAGATAGGGTCGCTAGCGGGAGACGGAAACATTCAGTACTTC. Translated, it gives CAISEIGSLAGDGNIQYF.

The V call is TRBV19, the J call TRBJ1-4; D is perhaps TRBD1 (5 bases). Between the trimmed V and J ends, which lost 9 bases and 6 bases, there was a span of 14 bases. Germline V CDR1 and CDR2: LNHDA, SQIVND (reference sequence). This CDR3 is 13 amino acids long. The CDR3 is CASLQEDYEKLFF. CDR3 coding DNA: TGTGCCAGCTTACAGGAAGACTATGAAAAACTGTTTTTT.

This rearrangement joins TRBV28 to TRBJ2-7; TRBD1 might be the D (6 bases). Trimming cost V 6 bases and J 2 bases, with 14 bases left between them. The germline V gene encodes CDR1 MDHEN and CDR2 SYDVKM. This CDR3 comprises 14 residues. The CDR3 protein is CASRRTGLTYEQYF. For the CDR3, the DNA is TGTGCCAGCAGGAGAACAGGGCTTACCTACGAGCAGTACTTC.

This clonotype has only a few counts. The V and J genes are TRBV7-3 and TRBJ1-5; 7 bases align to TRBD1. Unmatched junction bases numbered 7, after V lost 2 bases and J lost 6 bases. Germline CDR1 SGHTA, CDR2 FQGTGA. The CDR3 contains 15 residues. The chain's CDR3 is CASSLDREPCQPQHF. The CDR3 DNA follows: TGTGCCAGCAGCTTAGACAGGGAGCCTTGTCAGCCCCAGCATTTT. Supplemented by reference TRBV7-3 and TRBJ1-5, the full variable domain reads GAGVSQTPSNKVTEKGKYVELRCDPISGHTALYWYRQSLGQGPEFLIYFQGTGAADDSGLPNDRFFAVRPEGSVSTLKIQRTERGDSAVYLCASSLDREPCQPQHFGDGTRLSIL.

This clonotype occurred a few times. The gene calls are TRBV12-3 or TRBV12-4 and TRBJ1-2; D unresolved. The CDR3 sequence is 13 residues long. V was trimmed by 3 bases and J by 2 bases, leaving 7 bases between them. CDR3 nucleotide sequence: TGTGCCAGCAGTTTCGGTCCGAACTATGGCTACACCTTC. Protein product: CASSFGPNYGYTF.

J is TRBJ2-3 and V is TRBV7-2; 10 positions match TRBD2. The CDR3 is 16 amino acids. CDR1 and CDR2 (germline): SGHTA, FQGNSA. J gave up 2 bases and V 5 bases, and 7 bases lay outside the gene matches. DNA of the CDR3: TGTGCCAGCAGCCTTGGACTAGCGGTATTCACAGATACGCAGTATTTT. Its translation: CASSLGLAVFTDTQYF.

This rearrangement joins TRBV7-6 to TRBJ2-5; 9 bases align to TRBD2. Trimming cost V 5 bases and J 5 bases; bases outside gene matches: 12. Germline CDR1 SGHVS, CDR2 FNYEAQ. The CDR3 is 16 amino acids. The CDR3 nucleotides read TGTGCCAGCAGCCCCTCCCTAGCGGGAAACGCGGAGACCCAGTACTTC. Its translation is CASSPSLAGNAETQYF.

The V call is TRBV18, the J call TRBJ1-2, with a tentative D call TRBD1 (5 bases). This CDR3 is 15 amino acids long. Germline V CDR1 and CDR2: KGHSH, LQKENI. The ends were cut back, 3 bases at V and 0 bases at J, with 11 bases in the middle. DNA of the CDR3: TGTGCCAGCTCACCCAGGACATCTACTAACTATGGCTACACCTTC. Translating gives CASSPRTSTNYGYTF.

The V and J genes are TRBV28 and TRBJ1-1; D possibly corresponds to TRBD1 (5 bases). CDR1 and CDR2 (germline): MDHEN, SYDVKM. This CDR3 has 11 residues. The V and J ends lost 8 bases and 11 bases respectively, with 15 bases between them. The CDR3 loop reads CASSDGQEAFF. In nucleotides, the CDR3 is TGTGCCAGCTCCGACGGACAAGAGGCTTTCTTT.

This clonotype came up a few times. CDR3 coding DNA: TGTGCCAGCAGCTTATCGGTAGACACTGAAGCTTTCTTT. Residues: CASSLSVDTEAFF. The gene calls are TRBV7-9 and TRBJ1-1; D is undetermined. Germline V gene data show CDR1 as SEHNR and CDR2 as FQNEAQ (reference sequence). This CDR3 comprises 13 residues. Trimming pared 2 bases from V and 3 bases from J, leaving 7 bases between.

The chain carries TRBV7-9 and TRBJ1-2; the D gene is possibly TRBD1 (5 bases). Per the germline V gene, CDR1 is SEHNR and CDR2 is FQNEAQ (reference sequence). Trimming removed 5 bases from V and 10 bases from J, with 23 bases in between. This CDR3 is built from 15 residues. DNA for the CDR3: TGTGCCAGCAGCCCTAGTGCTGGGGCGGCTTTGAACTACACCTTC. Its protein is CASSPSAGAALNYTF.

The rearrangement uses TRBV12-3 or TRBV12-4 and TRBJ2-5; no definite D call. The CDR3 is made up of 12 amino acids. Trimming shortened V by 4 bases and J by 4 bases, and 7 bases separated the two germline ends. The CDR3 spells CASSSNRETQYF. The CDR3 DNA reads TGTGCCAGCAGTTCGAACAGAGAGACCCAGTACTTC.

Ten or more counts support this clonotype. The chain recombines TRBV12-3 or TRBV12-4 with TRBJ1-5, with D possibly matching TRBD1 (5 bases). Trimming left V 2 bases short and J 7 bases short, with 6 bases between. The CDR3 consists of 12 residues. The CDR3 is CASSLRGQPQHF. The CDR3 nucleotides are TGTGCCAGCAGTTTACGGGGGCAGCCCCAGCATTTT.

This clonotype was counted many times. CDR3 DNA sequence: TGCGCCAGCAGCCAACAGGGTAATCAGCCCCAGCATTTT. Translated: CASSQQGNQPQHF. This chain uses TRBV4-1 with TRBJ1-5, with D perhaps matching TRBD1 (5 bases). Germline loops: CDR1 MGHRA, CDR2 YSYEKL. V lost 2 bases and J 4 bases, leaving 6 bases between the germline ends. CDR3 size: 13 residues.

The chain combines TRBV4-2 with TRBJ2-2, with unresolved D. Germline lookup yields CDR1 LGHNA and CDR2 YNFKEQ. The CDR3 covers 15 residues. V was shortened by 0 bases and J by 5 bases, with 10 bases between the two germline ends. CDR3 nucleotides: TGTGCCAGCAGCCAAGAAGGGTTAAGGACCGGGGAGCTGTTTTTT. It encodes CASSQEGLRTGELFF.

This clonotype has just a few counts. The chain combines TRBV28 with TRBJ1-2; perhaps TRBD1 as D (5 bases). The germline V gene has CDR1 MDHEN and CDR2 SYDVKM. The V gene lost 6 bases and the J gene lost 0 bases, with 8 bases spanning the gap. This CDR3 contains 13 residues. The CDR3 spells CASRWGSNYGYTF. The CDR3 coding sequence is TGTGCCAGCAGGTGGGGGTCTAACTATGGCTACACCTTC.

CDR3 nucleotides: TGTGCCAGCGCCTCGAAAGCGGGATTCCACTCTGGGGCCAACGTCCTGACTTTC. It yields the protein CASASKAGFHSGANVLTF. The rearrangement joins TRBV7-6 to TRBJ2-6; TRBD2 agrees at 7 bases. Germline lookup yields CDR1 SGHVS and CDR2 FNYEAQ. This CDR3 region has 18 residues. Unmatched junction bases numbered 13, after V lost 8 bases and J lost 0 bases. The complete variable domain, with remaining parts taken from reference TRBV7-6 and TRBJ2-6, reads GAGVSQSPRYKVTKRGQDVALRCDPISGHVSLYWYRQALGQGPEFLTYFNYEAQQDKSGLPNDRFSAERPEGSISTLTIQRTEQRDSAMYRCASASKAGFHSGANVLTFGAGSRLTVL.

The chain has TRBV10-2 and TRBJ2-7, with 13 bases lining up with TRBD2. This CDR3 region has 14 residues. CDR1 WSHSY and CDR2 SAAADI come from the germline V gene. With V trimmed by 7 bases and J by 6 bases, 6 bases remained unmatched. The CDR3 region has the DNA TGCGCCAGCAAACCGGGACTAGCGGGATTCGAGCAGTACGTC. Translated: CASKPGLAGFEQYV.

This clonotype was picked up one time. The CDR3 region is CASSGGNRGAGNTIYF. CDR3 sequence (DNA): TGTGCCAGCAGCGGTGGCAACAGGGGGGCCGGAAACACCATATATTTT. The chain combines TRBV7-2 with TRBJ1-3; 8 bases line up with TRBD1. CDR3 length: 16 residues. Germline-derived CDR1 and CDR2 are SGHTA and FQGNSA. V was clipped by 5 bases and J by 4 bases; unmatched bases: 10.

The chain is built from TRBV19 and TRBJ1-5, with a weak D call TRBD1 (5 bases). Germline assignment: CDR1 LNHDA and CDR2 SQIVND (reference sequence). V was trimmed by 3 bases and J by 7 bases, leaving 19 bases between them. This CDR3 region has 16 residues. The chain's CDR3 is CASSILAPAGGQPQHF. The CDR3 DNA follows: TGTGCCAGTAGTATTCTGGCCCCTGCGGGGGGACAGCCCCAGCATTTT.

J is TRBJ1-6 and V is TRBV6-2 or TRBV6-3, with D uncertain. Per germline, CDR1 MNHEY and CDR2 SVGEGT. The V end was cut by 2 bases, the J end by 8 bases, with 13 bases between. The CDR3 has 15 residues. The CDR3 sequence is CASSYGGHGDSPLHF. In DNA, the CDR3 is TGTGCCAGCAGTTACGGAGGCCACGGGGATTCACCCCTCCACTTT.

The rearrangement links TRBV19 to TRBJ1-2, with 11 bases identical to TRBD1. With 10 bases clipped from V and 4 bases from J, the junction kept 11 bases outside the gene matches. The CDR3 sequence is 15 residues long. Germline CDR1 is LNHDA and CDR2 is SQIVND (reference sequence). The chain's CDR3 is CATYSGQGVIYGYTF. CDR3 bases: TGTGCCACCTACTCGGGACAGGGGGTGATCTATGGCTACACCTTC.

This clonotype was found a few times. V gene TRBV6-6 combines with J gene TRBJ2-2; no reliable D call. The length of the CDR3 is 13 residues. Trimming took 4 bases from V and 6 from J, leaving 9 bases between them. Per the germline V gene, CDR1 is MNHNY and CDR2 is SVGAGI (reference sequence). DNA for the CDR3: TGTGCCAGCAGTTTACAGTCAGCCGGGGAGCTGTTTTTT. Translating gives CASSLQSAGELFF.

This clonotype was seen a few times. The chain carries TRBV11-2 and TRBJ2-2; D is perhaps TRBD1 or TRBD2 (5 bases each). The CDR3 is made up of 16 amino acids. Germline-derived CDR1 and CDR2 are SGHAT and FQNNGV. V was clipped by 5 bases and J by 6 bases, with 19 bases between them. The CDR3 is CASSVGTTLPAGELFF. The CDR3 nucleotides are TGTGCCAGCAGCGTAGGGACGACACTTCCCGCCGGGGAGCTGTTTTTT.

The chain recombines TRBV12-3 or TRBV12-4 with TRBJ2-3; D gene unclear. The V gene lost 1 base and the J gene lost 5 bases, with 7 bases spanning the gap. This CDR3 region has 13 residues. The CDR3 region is CASSLEEQDTQYF. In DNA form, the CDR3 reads TGTGCCAGCAGTTTAGAGGAGCAAGATACGCAGTATTTT.